One and the same sample provided the 14 T cell receptor beta chains below, sequenced in a study of OX40 agonist ivuxolimab in advanced cancers. Libraries were prepared through the immunoSEQ multiplex PCR assay. The clones in this table, taken by TCRdb from immuneACCESS, are in-frame only. Not every clone is retained; where verified, under half of the shortfall comes from an unresolved V gene, and the cause of the rest is unknown. The sample records tens of thousands of clones, around 84% of which are singletons. The ten largest make up around 1.1% of the sample. Source: CD4+ or CD8+ T cells sorted from blood, taken in a trial of the OX40 agonist ivuxolimab. These TCRs come from an adult with an advanced solid tumor such as melanoma, head and neck, liver or kidney cancer.

This clone was seen once. The chain uses TRBV7-9 and TRBJ2-5; 7 bases are a match to TRBD2. The germline V gene encodes CDR1 SEHNR and CDR2 FQNEAQ (reference sequence). This CDR3 is 16 amino acids long. J was trimmed by 5 bases and V by 5 bases; bases with no gene match: 14. The CDR3 loop reads CASSLEGRAPRETQYF. CDR3 in DNA: TGTGCCAGCAGCCTTGAGGGGAGGGCGCCGCGGGAGACCCAGTACTTC.

The chain couples TRBV7-2 to TRBJ2-7; 8 bases are shared with TRBD2. Germline assignment: CDR1 SGHTA and CDR2 FQGNSA. The CDR3 runs to 11 residues. The V segment lost 5 bases and the J segment 10 bases; nucleotides outside the gene matches: 4. The CDR3 reads CASSREGLQYV. The CDR3 DNA reads as TGTGCCAGCAGCCGGGAGGGCCTACAGTACGTC.

In this sample, this clone turned up once. The junction differs from germline at one of its ends, possibly a read error. V is TRBV11-2 and J is TRBJ2-5, with D perhaps assigned TRBD1 or TRBD2 (6 bases each). From germline, CDR1 is SGHAT and CDR2 FQNNGV. This CDR3 spans 12 amino acids. CDR3 in DNA: TGTGCCAGCAGCTTGATCGGGGGCGGATGTGACTTC. Amino acids: CASSLIGGGCDF.

This clone was recorded only once. The rearrangement links TRBV28 to TRBJ1-4, with a possible D match to TRBD1 (6 bases). Per the germline V gene, CDR1 is MDHEN and CDR2 is SYDVKM. Trimming removed 5 bases at V and 1 base at J, with 11 bases between. The CDR3 covers 15 residues. CDR3 loop: CASSPSTGTNEKLFF. The CDR3 DNA reads as TGTGCCAGCAGTCCGTCGACAGGAACTAATGAAAAACTGTTTTTT.

The V and J genes are TRBV5-1 and TRBJ2-2; possible D gene TRBD1, 6 bases. Germline CDR1 reads SGHRS; CDR2 reads YFSETQ. The CDR3 is 15 amino acids. V was pared by 3 bases and J by 4 bases, with 13 bases between. DNA of the CDR3: TGCGCCAGCAGCTCGACCGGGACACTCACCGGGGAGCTGTTTTTT. Translated: CASSSTGTLTGELFF.

This clone was seen a single time. The J gene is TRBJ2-3, the V gene TRBV7-2, with D perhaps TRBD1 or TRBD2 (6 bases each). CDR1 and CDR2 (germline): SGHTA, FQGNSA. This CDR3 spans 16 amino acids. The V and J ends lost 2 bases and 0 bases respectively, with 12 bases between them. This CDR3 is CASSLKRGASTDTQYF. CDR3 nucleotide sequence: TGTGCCAGCAGCTTAAAGAGGGGGGCTAGCACAGATACGCAGTATTTT. The variable domain in full, completed from reference TRBV7-2 and TRBJ2-3, reads GAGVSQSPSNKVTEKGKDVELRCDPISGHTALYWYRQSLGQGLEFLIYFQGNSAPDKSGLPSDRFSAERTGGSVSTLTIQRTQQEDSAVYLCASSLKRGASTDTQYFGPGTRLTVL.

The chain carries TRBV6-1 and TRBJ2-7; TRBD2 matches at 16 bases. CDR1 and CDR2 from the germline V gene are MNHNS and SASEGT. Trimming cost V 4 bases and J 0 bases; bases outside gene matches: 9. This CDR3 has 19 residues. CDR3 region: CASSGPGTSGGASSYEQYF. The CDR3 DNA sequence: TGTGCCAGCAGTGGACCCGGGACTAGCGGGGGGGCGAGCTCCTACGAGCAGTACTTC.

The rearrangement links TRBV28 to TRBJ2-7, with TRBD2 matching 14 bases. Per germline, CDR1 MDHEN and CDR2 SYDVKM. V lost 3 bases and J lost 2; bases outside the gene matches: 12. CDR3 length equals 19 residues. DNA of the CDR3: TGTGCCAGCAGTTTCCGGACTAGCGGGGGGACTCTCCTTGCCTACGAGCAGTACTTC. Amino acid sequence: CASSFRTSGGTLLAYEQYF.

The chain is built from TRBV18 and TRBJ1-1; D may be TRBD1 (5 bases). The germline V gene encodes CDR1 KGHSH and CDR2 LQKENI. Trimming took off 5 bases at V and 3 bases at J, with 16 bases between the two ends. The CDR3 contains 15 residues. The CDR3 here is CASSDGIGGDTEAFF. CDR3 DNA sequence: TGTGCCAGCTCAGATGGGATTGGAGGGGACACTGAAGCTTTCTTT. The complete variable domain, with remaining parts taken from reference TRBV18 and TRBJ1-1, reads NAGVMQNPRHLVRRRGQEARLRCSPMKGHSHVYWYRQLPEEGLKFMVYLQKENIIDESGMPKERFSAEFPKEGPSILRIQQVVRGDSAAYFCASSDGIGGDTEAFFGQGTRLTVV.

This clone appeared a single time. The CDR3 region has the DNA TGTGCCAGCAGCCGGACAGCAACTAATGAAAAACTGTTTTTT. Translated: CASSRTATNEKLFF. The chain links TRBV7-2 to TRBJ1-4; TRBD1 is a possible D gene (6 bases). Germline assignment: CDR1 SGHTA and CDR2 FQGNSA. V lost 5 bases and J lost 0, with 7 bases in between. The CDR3 is made up of 14 amino acids.

This clone occurred many times. This sequence joins TRBV19 and TRBJ2-3; D may be TRBD1 (7 bases). With 4 bases removed from V and 2 bases from J, the gap between germline ends came to 10 bases. The germline gives CDR1 LNHDA, CDR2 SQIVND (reference sequence). This CDR3 has 14 amino acids. The CDR3 spells CASSTGGNTDTQYF. CDR3 nucleotide sequence: TGTGCCAGTAGTACAGGGGGGAACACAGATACGCAGTATTTT. Supplemented by reference TRBV19 and TRBJ2-3, the full variable domain reads DGGITQSPKYLFRKEGQNVTLSCEQNLNHDAMYWYRQDPGQGLRLIYYSQIVNDFQKGDIAEGYSVSREKKESFPLTVTSAQKNPTAFYLCASSTGGNTDTQYFGPGTRLTVL.

This chain links TRBV19 with TRBJ1-1; TRBD1 aligns across 7 bases. Germline V gene lookup returns CDR1 LNHDA and CDR2 SQIVND (reference sequence). This CDR3 has 14 residues. V lost 4 bases, J lost 1 base, and 3 bases stayed unmatched. In DNA form, the CDR3 reads TGTGCCAGTAGTAAAGGGACAGCGAACACTGAAGCTTTCTTT. Its protein product is CASSKGTANTEAFF.

This clone was seen just once. The J gene is TRBJ1-1, the V gene TRBV6-5, with D tentatively TRBD1 (5 bases). This CDR3 region has 13 residues. Between the trimmed V and J ends, which lost 5 bases and 6 bases, there was a span of 13 bases. Germline V gene data show CDR1 as MNHEY and CDR2 as SVGAGI. The CDR3 here is CASSPRGGSEAFF. The CDR3 nucleotides are TGTGCCAGCAGTCCCCGGGGGGGGTCTGAAGCTTTCTTT.

The chain is built from TRBV28 and TRBJ1-2; D is perhaps TRBD1 (5 bases). Trimming cost V 5 bases and J 3 bases, with 10 bases left between them. The CDR3 is made up of 13 amino acids. Germline V lookup: CDR1 MDHEN, CDR2 SYDVKM. The chain's CDR3 is CASSNGADYGYTF. CDR3 bases: TGTGCCAGCAGTAATGGGGCCGACTATGGCTACACCTTC.